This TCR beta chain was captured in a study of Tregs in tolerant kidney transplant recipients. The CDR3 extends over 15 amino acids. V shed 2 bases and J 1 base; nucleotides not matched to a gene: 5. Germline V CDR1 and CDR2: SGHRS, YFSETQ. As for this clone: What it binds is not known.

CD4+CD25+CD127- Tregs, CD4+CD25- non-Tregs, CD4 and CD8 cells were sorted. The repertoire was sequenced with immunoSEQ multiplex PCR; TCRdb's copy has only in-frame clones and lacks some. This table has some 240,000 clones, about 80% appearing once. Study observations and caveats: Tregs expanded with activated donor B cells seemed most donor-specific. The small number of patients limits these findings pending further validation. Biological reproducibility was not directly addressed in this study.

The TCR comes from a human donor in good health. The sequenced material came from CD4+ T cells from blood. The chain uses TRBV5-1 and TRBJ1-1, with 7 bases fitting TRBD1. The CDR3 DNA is TGCGCCAGCAGCTTTAGGCAGGGGGGGAACACTGAAGCTTTCTTT. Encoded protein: CASSFRQGGNTEAFF.